Listed here are 5 T cell receptor beta chains from one sample, sequenced in a study of T cell repertoires in cytomegalovirus infection. TCRdb used MiXCR to reprocess the reads, holding one entry per CDR3 protein. The data show roughly 640,000 distinct CDR3 sequences, roughly 24% seen once. Sequencing was performed on CD8+ T cells from PBMCs. These receptors were obtained from a human donor in good health (CMV status not recorded). Some clones in this sample may be carry-over from other donors' samples.

This clonotype was found a few times. This chain connects TRBV11-2 to TRBJ1-3; D gene unclear. This CDR3 has 15 amino acids. Trimming took 5 bases from V and 0 from J, leaving 11 bases between them. The germline V gene has CDR1 SGHAT and CDR2 FQNNGV. The CDR3 sequence: CASSPDIHSGNTIYF. CDR3 bases: TGTGCCAGCAGCCCAGATATCCACTCTGGAAACACCATATATTTT.

This clonotype was recorded many times. The CDR3 region has the DNA TGTGCCAGCAGTTACTCGGGGGGAACCCAAGAGACCCAGTACTTC. Translating it yields CASSYSGGTQETQYF. V usage is TRBV6-6 and J usage is TRBJ2-5; D is perhaps TRBD2 (6 bases). Trimming cost V 0 bases and J 1 base, with 9 bases left between them. Germline V gives CDR1 MNHNY, CDR2 SVGAGI (reference sequence). This CDR3 has 15 residues.

The chain joins TRBV15 to TRBJ2-7; 8 bases map to TRBD2. J lost 2 bases, V lost 1 base, and 4 bases had no gene match. CDR3 length: 15 residues. Per the germline V gene, CDR1 is LNHNV and CDR2 is YYDKDF (reference sequence). In DNA, the CDR3 is TGTGCCACCAGCAGAGGGACGGGGGGGCCCTACGAGCAGTACGTC. Amino acid sequence: CATSRGTGGPYEQYV.

Points on this clonotype: A much larger clone differs from this one at a single base, so this may be a read error. This chain uses TRBV2 with TRBJ2-1; tentative D call: TRBD2 (5 bases). The V end was cut by 4 bases, the J end by 8 bases, with 12 bases between. CDR3 length: 13 residues. Germline CDR1 and CDR2: SNHLY and FYNNEI. CDR3 sequence reads: CASSGNGVDEQFF. CDR3 sequence (DNA): TGTGCCAGCAGTGGAAACGGGGTGGATGAGCAGTTCTTC.

The chain is built from TRBV7-9 and TRBJ2-2; D possibly matches TRBD1 or TRBD2 (5 bases each). The CDR3 length is 15 residues. Deletions cut 4 bases from V and 3 bases from J, with 12 bases between. CDR1 is SEHNR and CDR2 is FQNEAQ in the germline V gene (reference sequence). The CDR3 nucleotides read TGTGCCAGCAGCTCGGGGCGCCTACACACCGGGGAGCTGTTTTTT. It encodes CASSSGRLHTGELFF.